Listed here are 16 T cell receptor beta chains from one sample, sequenced in a study of cytomegalovirus exposure and HLA in healthy donors (dated by TCRdb to about 2017). The receptor library was made with the immunoSEQ multiplex PCR assay. For the multiplex PCR, a mixture combining 60 forward primers for TCR Vbeta segments and 13 reverse primers for TCR Jbeta segments was used. The source is immuneACCESS, and TCRdb retained only in-frame sequences with V and J called. Part of the clones is not carried over; for the studies checked, unresolved V genes explain less than half of this, and the remainder is unexplained. The sample table lists about 150,000 clones, nearly 80% of them with a count of one. 1.5% to 2% of the sample is taken by the ten largest. Sample: PBMCs. The receptors shown here come from a woman aged 25 to 39 in good health and CMV-seronegative.

The chain combines TRBV18 with TRBJ2-2; TRBD2 matches at 7 bases. Trimming at V came to 3 bases and at J to 3 bases, leaving 7 bases not matched to a gene. This CDR3 is built from 16 residues. CDR1 is KGHSH, CDR2 LQKENI, per germline. The CDR3 DNA reads as TGTGCCAGCTCACCGAGGACTGGGGGGGACACCGGGGAGCTGTTTTTT. Translated, it gives CASSPRTGGDTGELFF.

This chain connects TRBV5-4 to TRBJ2-7, with TRBD2 matching over 12 bases. This CDR3 contains 14 residues. V shed 3 bases, J shed 6 bases, and the junction held 4 bases outside the gene matches. Germline assignment: CDR1 SGHNT and CDR2 YYREEE (reference sequence). CDR3 sequence reads: CASSSWTSGVEQYF. CDR3 coding DNA: TGTGCCAGCAGCTCCTGGACTAGCGGGGTCGAGCAGTACTTC.

The J gene is TRBJ2-7, the V gene TRBV6-1; D remains unclear. In germline, CDR1 is MNHNS, CDR2 SASEGT. V lost 0 bases, J lost 2 bases, and 2 bases lay in between. The CDR3 has 12 amino acids. The CDR3 DNA follows: TGTGCCAGCAGTGAAGCCGCCTACGAGCAGTACTTC. Translation: CASSEAAYEQYF.

V usage is TRBV9 and J usage is TRBJ1-2; TRBD1 agrees at 7 bases. This CDR3 spans 16 amino acids. Germline V gene sequence: CDR1 SGDLS, CDR2 YYNGEE. With V trimmed by 0 bases and J by 1 base, 6 bases remained unmatched. Here the CDR3 reads CASSVDRDSRNYGYTF. Here the CDR3 DNA reads TGTGCCAGCAGCGTAGATAGGGACAGCCGTAACTATGGCTACACCTTC.

The rearrangement links TRBV7-9 to TRBJ1-2; D perhaps matches TRBD1 (5 bases). The CDR3 contains 10 residues. Germline loops: CDR1 SEHNR, CDR2 FQNEAQ (reference sequence). The V and J ends lost 2 bases and 14 bases respectively, with 9 bases between them. The CDR3 protein is CASSLQGKTF. The CDR3 coding sequence is TGTGCCAGCAGCTTACAGGGAAAGACCTTC.

The count of this clone is one. The CDR3 DNA reads TGTGCCAGCAGCGTGGGACAGGGGGGCACTGAAGCTTTCTTT. As protein: CASSVGQGGTEAFF. This chain connects TRBV13 to TRBJ1-1; 11 bases are shared with TRBD1. The length of the CDR3 is 14 residues. Germline-derived CDR1 and CDR2 are PRHDT and FYEKMQ (reference sequence). V was clipped by 5 bases and J by 4 bases; unmatched bases: 3.

This clone was found once. V usage is TRBV19 and J usage is TRBJ1-2, with D unresolved. Deletions cut 5 bases from V and 5 bases from J, with 15 bases between. Germline CDR1 and CDR2: LNHDA and SQIVND (reference sequence). The CDR3 contains 14 residues. The CDR3 protein is CASSGVWTGYGYTF. The CDR3 coding sequence is TGTGCCAGTAGTGGGGTTTGGACTGGTTATGGCTACACCTTC.

The chain uses TRBV14 and TRBJ1-4, with 10 bases lining up with TRBD1. The CDR3 extends over 18 amino acids. The germline gives CDR1 SGHDN, CDR2 FVKESK. V lost 4 bases, J lost 0 bases, and 8 bases stayed unmatched. This chain's CDR3 is CASSLPGTGVATNEKLFF. The CDR3, as DNA: TGTGCCAGCAGCCTTCCCGGGACAGGGGTTGCAACTAATGAAAAACTGTTTTTT.

The J gene is TRBJ2-1, the V gene TRBV29-1; 7 bases match TRBD2. The CDR3 length is 16 residues. The J segment lost 10 bases and the V segment lost 0 bases, leaving 15 bases of the junction unmatched. In germline, CDR1 is SQVTM, CDR2 ANQGSEA. The CDR3: CSVEEGNSGGLQEQFF. In nucleotides, the CDR3 is TGCAGCGTTGAAGAAGGGAACTCCGGGGGACTACAGGAGCAGTTCTTC.

This clone has only one observation. The sample has other DNA sequences that encode this CDR3 too. The chain combines TRBV5-6 with TRBJ1-1; D uncertain. The CDR3 runs to 14 residues. Germline assignment: CDR1 SGHDT and CDR2 YYEEEE. V was clipped by 0 bases and J by 2 bases, with 8 bases between them. CDR3 in DNA: TGTGCCAGCAGCTTGGAAGGACTAAACACTGAAGCTTTCTTT. This translates into CASSLEGLNTEAFF. The full variable domain, in which reference TRBV5-6 and TRBJ1-1 provide the parts outside the CDR3, is DAGVTQSPTHLIKTRGQQVTLRCSPKSGHDTVSWYQQALGQGPQFIFQYYEEEERQRGNFPDRFSGHQFPNYSSELNVNALLLGDSALYLCASSLEGLNTEAFFGQGTRLTVV.

V and J are TRBV6-5 and TRBJ1-2; 7 bases are shared with TRBD1. J was trimmed by 9 bases and V by 5 bases; bases with no gene match: 9. Germline V gives CDR1 MNHEY, CDR2 SVGAGI. The CDR3 covers 13 residues. The CDR3 spells CASSRTGPGSYTF. The CDR3 nucleotides read TGTGCCAGCAGTCGGACAGGCCCTGGGAGCTACACCTTC.

This rearrangement joins TRBV14 to TRBJ1-1; no definite D call. The V and J ends lost 5 bases and 1 base respectively, with 14 bases between them. Germline V gene data show CDR1 as SGHDN and CDR2 as FVKESK. This CDR3 contains 15 residues. The CDR3 protein is CASSYKIRGNTEAFF. In DNA form, the CDR3 reads TGTGCCAGCAGCTACAAAATCCGGGGGAACACTGAAGCTTTCTTT.

The chain links TRBV5-6 to TRBJ1-6, with D possibly TRBD1 on 6 matching bases. Germline V lookup: CDR1 SGHDT, CDR2 YYEEEE. The CDR3 runs to 13 residues. The V end was cut by 6 bases, the J end by 5 bases, with 9 bases between. CDR3 region: CASTGQHNSPLHF. Written as DNA, the CDR3 is TGTGCCAGCACCGGACAGCATAATTCACCCCTCCACTTT.

The chain links TRBV5-1 to TRBJ1-1, with D possibly being TRBD1 (5 bases). Trimming pared 0 bases from V and 6 bases from J, leaving 12 bases between. CDR3 size: 14 residues. Germline lookup yields CDR1 SGHRS and CDR2 YFSETQ. The CDR3 is CASSLAVGEAEAFF. The DNA of the CDR3 is TGCGCCAGCAGCTTGGCCGTGGGGGAGGCTGAAGCTTTCTTT. Drawing the rest from reference TRBV5-1 and TRBJ1-1, the complete variable domain is KAGVTQTPRYLIKTRGQQVTLSCSPISGHRSVSWYQQTPGQGLQFLFEYFSETQRNKGNFPGRFSGRQFSNSRSEMNVSTLELGDSALYLCASSLAVGEAEAFFGQGTRLTVV.

The rearrangement joins TRBV5-4 to TRBJ2-5, with a weak D call TRBD2 (5 bases). The V and J ends lost 0 bases and 9 bases respectively, with 6 bases between them. The CDR3 consists of 11 residues. The germline V gene has CDR1 SGHNT and CDR2 YYREEE (reference sequence). DNA for the CDR3: TGTGCCAGCAGCTTGGTCGGGGCCCAGTACTTC. Protein sequence: CASSLVGAQYF.

Written as DNA, the CDR3 is TGTGCCAGTAGTATTTACAGGGAATCCGGGGAGCTGTTTTTT. Its translation: CASSIYRESGELFF. V is TRBV19 and J is TRBJ2-2; maybe TRBD1 (6 bases). This CDR3 has 14 residues. Per the germline V gene, CDR1 is LNHDA and CDR2 is SQIVND (reference sequence). Trimming left V 3 bases short and J 6 bases short, with 11 bases between.